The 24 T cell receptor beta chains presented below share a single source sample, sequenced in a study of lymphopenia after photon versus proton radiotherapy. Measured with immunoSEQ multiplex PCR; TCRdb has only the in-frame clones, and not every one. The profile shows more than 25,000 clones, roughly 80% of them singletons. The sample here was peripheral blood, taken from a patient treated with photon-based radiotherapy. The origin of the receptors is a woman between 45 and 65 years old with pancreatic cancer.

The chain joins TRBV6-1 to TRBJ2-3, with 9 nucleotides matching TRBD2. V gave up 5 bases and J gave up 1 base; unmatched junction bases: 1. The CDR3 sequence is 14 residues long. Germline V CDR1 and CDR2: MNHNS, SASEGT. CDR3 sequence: CASSQREGTDTQYF. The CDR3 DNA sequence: TGTGCCAGCAGTCAGCGGGAGGGCACAGATACGCAGTATTTT.

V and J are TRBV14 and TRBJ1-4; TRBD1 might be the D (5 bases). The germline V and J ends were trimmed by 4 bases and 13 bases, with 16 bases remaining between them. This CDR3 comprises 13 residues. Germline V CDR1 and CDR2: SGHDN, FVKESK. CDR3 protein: CASSPSGSRGLFF. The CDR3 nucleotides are TGTGCCAGCAGCCCTTCAGGGTCAAGGGGACTGTTTTTT.

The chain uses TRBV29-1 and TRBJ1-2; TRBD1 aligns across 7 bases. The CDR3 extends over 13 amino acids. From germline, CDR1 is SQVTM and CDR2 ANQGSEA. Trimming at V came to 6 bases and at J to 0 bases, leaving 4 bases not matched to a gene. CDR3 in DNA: TGCAGCGTATCGACAGGGACTAACTATGGCTACACCTTC. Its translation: CSVSTGTNYGYTF.

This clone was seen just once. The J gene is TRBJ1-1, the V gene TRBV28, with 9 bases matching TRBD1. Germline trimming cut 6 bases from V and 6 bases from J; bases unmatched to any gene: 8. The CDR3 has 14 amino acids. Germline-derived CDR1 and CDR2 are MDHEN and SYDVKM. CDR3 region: CASSGTGPSPEAFF. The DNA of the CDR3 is TGTGCCAGCAGCGGGACAGGGCCGAGCCCTGAAGCTTTCTTT.

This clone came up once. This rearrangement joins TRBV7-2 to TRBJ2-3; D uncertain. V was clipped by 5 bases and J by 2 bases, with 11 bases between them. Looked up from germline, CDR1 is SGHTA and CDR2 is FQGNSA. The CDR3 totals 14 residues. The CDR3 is CASSARRTTDTQYF. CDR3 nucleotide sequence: TGTGCCAGCAGCGCCAGAAGGACCACAGATACGCAGTATTTT.

The CDR3, as DNA: TGTGCCAGCAGCGACACGGGTGATAAATTCGGTGAGCAGTACTTC. It codes for CASSDTGDKFGEQYF. This sequence joins TRBV9 and TRBJ2-7; no firm D call. Deletions cut 3 bases from V and 7 bases from J, with 20 bases between. Looked up from germline, CDR1 is SGDLS and CDR2 is YYNGEE. This CDR3 is 15 amino acids long.

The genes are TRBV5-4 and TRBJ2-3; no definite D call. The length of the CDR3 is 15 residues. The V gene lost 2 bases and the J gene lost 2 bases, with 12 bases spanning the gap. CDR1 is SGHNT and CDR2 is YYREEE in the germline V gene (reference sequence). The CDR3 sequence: CASSFVASLTDTQYF. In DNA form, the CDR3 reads TGTGCCAGCAGCTTCGTTGCGTCCCTCACAGATACGCAGTATTTT. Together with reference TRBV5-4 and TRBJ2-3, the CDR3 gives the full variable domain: ETGVTQSPTHLIKTRGQQVTLRCSSQSGHNTVSWYQQALGQGPQFIFQYYREEENGRGNFPPRFSGLQFPNYSSELNVNALELDDSALYLCASSFVASLTDTQYFGPGTRLTVL.

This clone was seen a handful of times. The CDR3 sequence: CASSFDAVAYEQYF. The CDR3 DNA sequence: TGCGCCAGCAGCTTCGACGCAGTTGCCTACGAGCAGTACTTC. V gene TRBV5-1 combines with J gene TRBJ2-7; D unclear. The CDR3 extends over 14 amino acids. The V gene lost 2 bases and the J gene lost 2 bases, with 11 bases spanning the gap. Germline lookup yields CDR1 SGHRS and CDR2 YFSETQ. Drawing the rest from reference TRBV5-1 and TRBJ2-7, the complete variable domain is KAGVTQTPRYLIKTRGQQVTLSCSPISGHRSVSWYQQTPGQGLQFLFEYFSETQRNKGNFPGRFSGRQFSNSRSEMNVSTLELGDSALYLCASSFDAVAYEQYFGPGTRLTVT.

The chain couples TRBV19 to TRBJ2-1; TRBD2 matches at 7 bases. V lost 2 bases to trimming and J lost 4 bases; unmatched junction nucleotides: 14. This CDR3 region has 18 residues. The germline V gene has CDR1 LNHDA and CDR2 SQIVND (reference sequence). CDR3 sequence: CASSIRLAARRDYNEQFF. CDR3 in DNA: TGTGCCAGTAGTATACGGCTAGCGGCTCGGAGGGATTACAATGAGCAGTTCTTC.

Here the CDR3 reads CASSFSGLLNEQFF. The CDR3 DNA reads TGTGCCAGCAGCTTTAGCGGGCTTCTCAATGAGCAGTTCTTC. The rearrangement uses TRBV13 and TRBJ2-1; 7 bases align to TRBD2. The CDR3 is 14 amino acids. Losses at the gene ends were 3 bases for V and 6 bases for J; bases not matched to a gene: 5. Germline-derived CDR1 and CDR2 are PRHDT and FYEKMQ (reference sequence).

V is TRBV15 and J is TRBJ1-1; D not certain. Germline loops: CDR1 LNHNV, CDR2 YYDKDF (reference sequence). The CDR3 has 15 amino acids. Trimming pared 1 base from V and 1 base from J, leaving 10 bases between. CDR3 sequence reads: CATSRGAGENTEAFF. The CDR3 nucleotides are TGTGCCACCAGCAGAGGGGCAGGAGAGAACACTGAAGCTTTCTTT.

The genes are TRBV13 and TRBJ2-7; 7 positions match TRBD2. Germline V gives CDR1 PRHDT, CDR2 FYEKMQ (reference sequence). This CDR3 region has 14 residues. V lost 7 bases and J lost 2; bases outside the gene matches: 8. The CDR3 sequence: CASIRTGGPYEQYF. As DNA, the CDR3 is TGTGCCAGCATCCGGACGGGAGGCCCCTACGAGCAGTACTTC. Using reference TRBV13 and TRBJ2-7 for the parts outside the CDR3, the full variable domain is AAGVIQSPRHLIKEKRETATLKCYPIPRHDTVYWYQQGPGQDPQFLISFYEKMQSDKGSIPDRFSAQQFSDYHSELNMSSLELGDSALYFCASIRTGGPYEQYFGPGTRLTVT.

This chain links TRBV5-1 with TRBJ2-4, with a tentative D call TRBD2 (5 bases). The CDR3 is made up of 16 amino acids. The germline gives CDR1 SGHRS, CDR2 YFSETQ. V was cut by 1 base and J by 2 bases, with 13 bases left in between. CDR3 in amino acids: CASSLQFRETKNIQYF. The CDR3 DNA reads TGCGCCAGCAGCTTGCAGTTCCGGGAAACCAAAAACATTCAGTACTTC.

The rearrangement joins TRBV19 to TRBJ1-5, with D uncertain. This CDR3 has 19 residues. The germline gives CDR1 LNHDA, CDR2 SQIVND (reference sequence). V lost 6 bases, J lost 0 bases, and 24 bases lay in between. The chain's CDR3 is CASSPRALKASYSNQPQHF. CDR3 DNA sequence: TGTGCCAGTAGCCCCCGGGCCCTCAAGGCCTCCTATAGCAATCAGCCCCAGCATTTT.

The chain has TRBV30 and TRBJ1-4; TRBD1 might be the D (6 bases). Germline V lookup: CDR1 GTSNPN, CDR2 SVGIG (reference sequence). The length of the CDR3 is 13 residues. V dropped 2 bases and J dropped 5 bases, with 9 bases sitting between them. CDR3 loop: CAWSTGNNEKLFF. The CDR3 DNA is TGTGCCTGGAGTACAGGGAACAATGAAAAACTGTTTTTT.

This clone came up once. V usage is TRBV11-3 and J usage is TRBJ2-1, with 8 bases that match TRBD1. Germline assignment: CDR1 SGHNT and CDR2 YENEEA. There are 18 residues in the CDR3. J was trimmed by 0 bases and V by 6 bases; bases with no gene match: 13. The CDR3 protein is CASSFGGRGPSSYNEQFF. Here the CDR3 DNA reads TGTGCCAGCAGTTTTGGGGGCAGGGGGCCGAGCTCCTACAATGAGCAGTTCTTC.

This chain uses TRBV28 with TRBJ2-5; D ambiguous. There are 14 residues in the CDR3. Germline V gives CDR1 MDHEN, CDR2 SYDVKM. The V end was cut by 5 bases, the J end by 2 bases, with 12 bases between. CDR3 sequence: CASSARRLQETQYF. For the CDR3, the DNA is TGTGCCAGCAGTGCGCGGCGGCTACAAGAGACCCAGTACTTC. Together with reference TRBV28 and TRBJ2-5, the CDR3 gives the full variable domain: DVKVTQSSRYLVKRTGEKVFLECVQDMDHENMFWYRQDPGLGLRLIYFSYDVKMKEKGDIPEGYSVSREKKERFSLILESASTNQTSMYLCASSARRLQETQYFGPGTRLLVL.

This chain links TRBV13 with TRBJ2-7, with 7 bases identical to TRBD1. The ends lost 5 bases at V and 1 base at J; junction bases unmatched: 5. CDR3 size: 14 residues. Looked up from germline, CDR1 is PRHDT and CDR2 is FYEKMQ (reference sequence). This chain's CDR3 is CASSIWDSSYEQYF. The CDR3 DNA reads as TGTGCCAGCAGCATATGGGACAGTTCCTACGAGCAGTACTTC.

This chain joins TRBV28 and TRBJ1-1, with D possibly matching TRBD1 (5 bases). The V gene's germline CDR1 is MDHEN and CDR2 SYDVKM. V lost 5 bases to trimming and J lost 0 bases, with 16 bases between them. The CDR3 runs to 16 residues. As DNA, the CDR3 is TGTGCCAGCAGTCCTATGGGGGTGGGTGTGAACACTGAAGCTTTCTTT. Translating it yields CASSPMGVGVNTEAFF.

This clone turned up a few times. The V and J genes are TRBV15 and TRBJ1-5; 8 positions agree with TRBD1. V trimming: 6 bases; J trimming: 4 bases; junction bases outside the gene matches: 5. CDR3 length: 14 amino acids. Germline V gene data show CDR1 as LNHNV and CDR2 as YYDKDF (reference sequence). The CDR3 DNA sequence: TGTGCCACCAGGCAGGGGGCCTCGAATCAGCCCCAGCATTTT. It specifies CATRQGASNQPQHF.

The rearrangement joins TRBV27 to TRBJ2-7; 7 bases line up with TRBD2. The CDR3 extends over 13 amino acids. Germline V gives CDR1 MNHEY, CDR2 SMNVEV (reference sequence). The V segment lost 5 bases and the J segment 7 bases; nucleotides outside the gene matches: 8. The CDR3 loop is CASSPFTRGEQYF. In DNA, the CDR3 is TGTGCCAGCAGTCCCTTCACGCGGGGGGAGCAGTACTTC.

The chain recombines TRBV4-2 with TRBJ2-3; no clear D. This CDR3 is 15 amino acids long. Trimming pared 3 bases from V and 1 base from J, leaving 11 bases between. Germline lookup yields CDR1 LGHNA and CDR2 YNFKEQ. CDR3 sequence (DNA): TGTGCCAGCAGCCACCTGACCCCTGGCACAGATACGCAGTATTTT. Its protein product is CASSHLTPGTDTQYF.

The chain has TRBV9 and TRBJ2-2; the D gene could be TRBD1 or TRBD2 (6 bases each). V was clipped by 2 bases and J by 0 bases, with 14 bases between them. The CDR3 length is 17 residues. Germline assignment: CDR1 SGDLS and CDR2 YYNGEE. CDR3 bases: TGTGCCAGCAGCGTTCCCGCGGGACAAACGAACACCGGGGAGCTGTTTTTT. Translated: CASSVPAGQTNTGELFF.

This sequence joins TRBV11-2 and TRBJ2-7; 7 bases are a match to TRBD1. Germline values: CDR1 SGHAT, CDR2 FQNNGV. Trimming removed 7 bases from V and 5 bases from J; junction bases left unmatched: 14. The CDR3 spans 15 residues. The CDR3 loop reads CASITSGRGKNEQYF. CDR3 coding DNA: TGTGCCAGCATTACGTCGGGCAGGGGGAAGAACGAGCAGTACTTC.